The T cell receptor (beta chain) under discussion was sequenced for a study of vaccination and CD4 T cells after COVID-19. At the level of the study: Overlapping spike peptides of SARS-CoV-2, HCoV-NL63, HCoV-OC43 and HCoV-229E were used, and cells were stimulated with them.

Noted treatment: approximately nine-day PBMC culture with coronavirus spike peptide pools or control peptides (ViraFEST assay). Wells that each held 1.8 million or so PBMCs were cultured with around 9.7 IU/ml IL-2 and approximately 10 ug/ml peptide pools. Note on this clonotype: Its target is not known.

Germline V gene sequence: CDR1 GTSNPN, CDR2 SVGIG (reference sequence). V lost 6 bases to trimming and J lost 0 bases; unmatched junction nucleotides: 4. The CDR3 is made up of 13 amino acids. The Oncomine TCR Beta short-read assay was applied to DNA of cultured CD4+ T cells. TCRdb passed the PCR reads through MiXCR, listing each CDR3 protein once. The data hold around 5,000 distinct CDR3 sequences, with approximately 49% observed a single time. Sequencing used CD4+ T cells from blood, cultured in vitro. This sequence originates from a human donor who had recovered from COVID-19. The J gene is TRBJ1-1, the V gene TRBV30; TRBD1 matches 7 bases. Written as DNA, the CDR3 is TGTGCCTGTCAGGGACAGCTGAACACTGAAGCTTTCTTT. This translates into CACQGQLNTEAFF.